The present entry profiles one T cell receptor (beta chain) with its context. Its target is unknown. Sample-barcoded 5' priming and a J-beta primer mix drove a second PCR of roughly 7 to 11 cycles. TCRdb redid the calling of the 5' RACE reads with MiXCR, one entry per CDR3 protein. The sample lists hundreds of thousands of distinct CDR3 sequences; less than 30% were seen once. Peripheral blood was drawn, about 10 milliliters per donor. The sample belongs to a study of blood T cells in healthy people across ages. Study-wide points: The long-lived group displayed more naive CD4+ cells, plus higher diversity, than the aged donors did.

CDR3 length: 14 residues. The sequencing input was blood. The TCR was taken from a woman between 65 and 79 years old in good health. This chain joins TRBV12-3 or TRBV12-4 and TRBJ2-7; D is tentatively TRBD1 or TRBD2 (5 bases each). The DNA end is more similar to TRBJ2-5, so the J call may be wrong. The CDR3 protein is CASSGGVYQETQYF. The CDR3 nucleotides read TGTGCCAGCAGTGGGGGAGTGTACCAAGAGACCCAGTACTTC.